A single sample is the source of the 9 T cell receptor beta chains below, sequenced in a study of a mutant IDH1 vaccine in newly diagnosed glioma. These receptors have no known antigen. Assay used: immunoSEQ multiplex PCR; TCRdb lists only in-frame clones, some missing. Of about 51,000 clones in the sample, just under 80% were seen once. Specified time point: week 5, during vaccination. Topical imiquimod accompanied each vaccine dose, which consisted of 300 ug of mutant IDH1 20-mer peptide. The source material was PBMCs, sampled from a glioma patient whose treatment included an IDH1 peptide vaccine. These receptors were obtained from a man aged 50-59 years with glioma.

In nucleotides, the CDR3 is TGTGCCAGCAGCATCGAACGGGTCGAGCAGTACTTC. Translation: CASSIERVEQYF. The V call is TRBV5-6, the J call TRBJ2-7; no firm D call. The ends were cut back, 4 bases at V and 6 bases at J, with 11 bases in the middle. The CDR3 sequence is 12 residues long. Germline lookup yields CDR1 SGHDT and CDR2 YYEEEE.

The chain couples TRBV19 to TRBJ2-7; 8 nucleotides line up with TRBD1. The CDR3 is 12 residues long. Germline V lookup: CDR1 LNHDA, CDR2 SQIVND (reference sequence). V was pared by 9 bases and J by 0 bases, with 1 base of the junction left unmatched. The CDR3 reads CARGQVSYEQYF. The CDR3 DNA is TGTGCCAGGGGACAGGTCTCCTACGAGCAGTACTTC. Variable domain in full (rest from reference TRBV19 and TRBJ2-7): DGGITQSPKYLFRKEGQNVTLSCEQNLNHDAMYWYRQDPGQGLRLIYYSQIVNDFQKGDIAEGYSVSREKKESFPLTVTSAQKNPTAFYLCARGQVSYEQYFGPGTRLTVT.

Only a few counts were recorded for this clone. A read error may account for a junction end that differs from germline. The gene calls are TRBV10-3 and TRBJ1-1; a possible D gene is TRBD1 (5 bases). Germline CDR1 and CDR2: ENHRY and SYGVKD. The CDR3 extends over 11 amino acids. CDR3 sequence (DNA): TGTGCCATCACGACAGATCAGAAAACGACCTTT. It specifies CAITTDQKTTF.

This sequence joins TRBV2 and TRBJ2-1; no clear D gene. The CDR3 is 16 amino acids. Trimming shortened V by 2 bases and J by 3 bases, and 14 bases separated the two germline ends. CDR1 SNHLY and CDR2 FYNNEI come from the germline V gene. This CDR3 reads CASSELGDTFYNEQFF. As DNA, the CDR3 is TGTGCCAGCAGTGAACTAGGAGATACCTTCTACAATGAGCAGTTCTTC.

The chain carries TRBV20-1 and TRBJ2-1; D gene uncertain. Trimming took off 6 bases at V and 12 bases at J, with 12 bases between the two ends. The CDR3 totals 10 residues. Germline V CDR1 and CDR2: DFQATT, SNEGSKA (reference sequence). CDR3 in amino acids: CSAPVGRQFF. CDR3 bases: TGCAGTGCGCCCGTGGGTCGGCAGTTCTTC.

CDR3 sequence (DNA): TGTGCCAGTAGTATAGGACTGGGGAACTATGGCTACACCTTC. It codes for CASSIGLGNYGYTF. This chain uses TRBV19 with TRBJ1-2, with D unclear. The CDR3 extends over 14 amino acids. Germline V gene sequence: CDR1 LNHDA, CDR2 SQIVND (reference sequence). V was clipped by 1 base and J by 2 bases, with 8 bases between them.

The gene calls are TRBV5-1 and TRBJ1-5, with 9 bases lining up with TRBD1. V lost 5 bases to trimming and J lost 7 bases; unmatched junction nucleotides: 10. Germline V gene lookup returns CDR1 SGHRS and CDR2 YFSETQ. The CDR3 contains 15 residues. CDR3 sequence reads: CASRRSTGGEQPQHF. The CDR3 DNA reads as TGCGCCAGCAGGCGGTCGACAGGGGGGGAACAGCCCCAGCATTTT.

V usage is TRBV30 and J usage is TRBJ1-5; D perhaps matches TRBD1 (5 bases). The V gene lost 2 bases and the J gene lost 0 bases, with 14 bases spanning the gap. Per the germline V gene, CDR1 is GTSNPN and CDR2 is SVGIG (reference sequence). This CDR3 has 16 residues. CDR3 sequence: CAWSRVGVNSNQPQHF. The CDR3 DNA is TGTGCCTGGAGTCGCGTGGGGGTCAATAGCAATCAGCCCCAGCATTTT.

This clone has only a few counts. The gene calls are TRBV5-6 and TRBJ1-2; 8 bases map to TRBD1. Germline V gene lookup returns CDR1 SGHDT and CDR2 YYEEEE. The CDR3 has 16 amino acids. With V trimmed by 4 bases and J by 2 bases, 10 bases remained unmatched. CDR3 nucleotide sequence: TGTGCCAGCAGCCAACCAATATGGACAGGGAACTATGGCTACACCTTC. It translates to CASSQPIWTGNYGYTF.